This entry lists 20 T cell receptor beta chains sequenced from one sample in a study of regulatory T cells in long-lasting Graves disease. CDR3-region Arm-PCR and iRepertoire HTBI primers produced the TCR beta libraries. MiXCR, applied by TCRdb to the multiplex PCR reads, yields one record per CDR3 protein. The repertoire holds about 400,000 distinct CDR3 sequences, with roughly 20% as singletons. As to time point: persistent/refractory GD, antithyroid drugs over 5 years with positive TRAb. TCR sequences were obtained from RNA taken from PBMCs. The sequencing here drew on peripheral blood mononuclear cells (PBMCs), taken when the disease was refractory, from a patient treated with antithyroid drugs. All receptors derive from a female donor with Graves disease.

The gene calls are TRBV10-2 and TRBJ2-5; D is ambiguous. The germline V and J ends were trimmed by 7 bases and 5 bases, with 5 bases remaining between them. This CDR3 contains 10 residues. Germline CDR1 is WSHSY and CDR2 is SAAADI. CDR3 nucleotide sequence: TGCGCCAGCAATCCGGAGACCCAGTACTTC. This sequence encodes CASNPETQYF.

This clonotype was recorded a few times. The chain's CDR3 is CSARGGPINQPQHF. For the CDR3, the DNA is TGCAGTGCTAGAGGGGGACCGATTAATCAGCCCCAGCATTTT. The rearrangement links TRBV20-1 to TRBJ1-5, with a possible D match to TRBD1 (5 bases). V was pared by 1 base and J by 4 bases, with 11 bases between. This CDR3 is built from 14 residues. Germline V lookup: CDR1 DFQATT, CDR2 SNEGSKA (reference sequence).

This clonotype was seen only a few times. The chain uses TRBV18 and TRBJ1-1; D unclear. CDR3 size: 13 residues. Trimming removed 2 bases from V and 7 bases from J, with 11 bases in between. The germline V gene encodes CDR1 KGHSH and CDR2 LQKENI. CDR3 sequence: CASSPTDSIEAFF. As DNA, the CDR3 is TGTGCCAGCTCACCAACGGACTCGATTGAAGCTTTCTTT.

V gene TRBV27 combines with J gene TRBJ2-7; D may be TRBD1 or TRBD2 (5 bases each). CDR1 and CDR2 from the germline V gene are MNHEY and SMNVEV (reference sequence). This CDR3 is built from 21 residues. The ends were cut back, 8 bases at V and 0 bases at J, with 35 bases in the middle. The CDR3: CASSIRGPGWGPPLSSYEQYF. CDR3 DNA sequence: TGTGCCAGCTCAATAAGGGGACCCGGTTGGGGTCCGCCGCTATCCTCCTACGAGCAGTACTTC.

The table lists this clonotype with a few counts. The rearrangement joins TRBV12-5 to TRBJ2-7, with TRBD1 as a possible D gene (5 bases). This CDR3 is 13 amino acids long. Germline values: CDR1 LGHNT, CDR2 FRNRAP. Trimming pared 1 base from V and 3 bases from J, leaving 7 bases between. The CDR3 DNA sequence: TGTGCTAGTGGTTTGGCAGGGAACTACGAGCAGTACTTC. Its protein product is CASGLAGNYEQYF.

Ten or more counts support this clonotype. This chain connects TRBV7-2 to TRBJ1-1; D is undetermined. V lost 4 bases to trimming and J lost 7 bases, with 16 bases between them. The CDR3 is 14 residues long. Germline CDR1 reads SGHTA; CDR2 reads FQGNSA. CDR3 sequence reads: CASSSRLTVLEAFF. In DNA form, the CDR3 reads TGTGCCAGCAGCTCACGACTGACCGTACTTGAAGCTTTCTTT.

This rearrangement joins TRBV27 to TRBJ2-7; 11 bases are a match to TRBD2. CDR1 is MNHEY and CDR2 is SMNVEV in the germline V gene (reference sequence). Germline trimming cut 5 bases from V and 6 bases from J; bases unmatched to any gene: 6. CDR3 length: 14 residues. CDR3 in DNA: TGTGCCAGCAGTCCACTAGCGGGAGCTGGCGAGCAGTACTTC. It codes for CASSPLAGAGEQYF.

There are a few counts of this clonotype. The rearrangement joins TRBV6-2 or TRBV6-3 to TRBJ1-5, with D tentatively TRBD1 (5 bases). Per germline, CDR1 MNHEY and CDR2 SVGEGT. Trimming removed 2 bases from V and 11 bases from J, with 22 bases in between. The CDR3 contains 16 residues. Here the CDR3 DNA reads TGTGCCAGCAGTTACGCGGGACCCCCTGGGGGGATGTCCCAGCATTTT. Residues: CASSYAGPPGGMSQHF.

This clonotype was seen many times. This chain uses TRBV28 with TRBJ2-7, with 9 bases matching TRBD2. The CDR3 is made up of 18 amino acids. Trimming at V came to 0 bases and at J to 0 bases, leaving 9 bases not matched to a gene. Germline-derived CDR1 and CDR2 are MDHEN and SYDVKM. The CDR3 nucleotides are TGTGCCAGCAGTTTATGCAGCGAGCTAGCGGGGAGCTCCTACGAGCAGTACTTC. It specifies CASSLCSELAGSSYEQYF.

The CDR3 DNA sequence: TGCGCCAGCAGCTTAACTGGACACCAAAGCTCTGGGGCCAACGTCCTGACTTTC. Translating gives CASSLTGHQSSGANVLTF. The V call is TRBV5-1, the J call TRBJ2-6, with D possibly being TRBD1 (5 bases). V lost 2 bases and J lost 0, with 15 bases in between. This CDR3 comprises 18 residues. The germline gives CDR1 SGHRS, CDR2 YFSETQ.

This clonotype occurred once. The chain couples TRBV5-6 to TRBJ1-2; possible D gene TRBD1, 5 bases. The ends were cut back, 0 bases at V and 5 bases at J, with 17 bases in the middle. Per the germline V gene, CDR1 is SGHDT and CDR2 is YYEEEE. CDR3 length: 16 amino acids. CDR3 sequence: CASSLGRTFSVYGYTF. In nucleotides, the CDR3 is TGTGCCAGCAGCTTGGGGAGGACATTTTCGGTTTATGGCTACACCTTC.

In this sample, this clonotype turned up many times. V gene TRBV7-6 combines with J gene TRBJ2-7, with a tentative D call TRBD1 (6 bases). The germline V gene encodes CDR1 SGHVS and CDR2 FNYEAQ. The ends were cut back, 1 base at V and 6 bases at J, with 16 bases in the middle. The length of the CDR3 is 15 residues. The CDR3 DNA follows: TGTGCCAGCAGCTTAGGGACCCAGGGGAGTCGCGAGCAGTACTTC. Translation: CASSLGTQGSREQYF.

This clonotype came up many times. The V call is TRBV19, the J call TRBJ1-2; no clear D. The ends were cut back, 5 bases at V and 3 bases at J, with 13 bases in the middle. CDR1 and CDR2 from the germline V gene are LNHDA and SQIVND (reference sequence). The CDR3 has 14 residues. The CDR3 spells CASSAPGHDYGYTF. Here the CDR3 DNA reads TGTGCCAGTAGTGCCCCCGGGCATGACTATGGCTACACCTTC.

This clonotype was counted between two and nine times. The V call is TRBV20-1, the J call TRBJ2-5, with 7 bases lining up with TRBD2. CDR1 is DFQATT, CDR2 SNEGSKA, per germline (reference sequence). V was clipped by 1 base and J by 1 base; unmatched bases: 3. The CDR3 length is 14 residues. CDR3: CSARGGGSQETQYF. The DNA for the CDR3 is TGCAGTGCTAGAGGCGGCGGGAGCCAAGAGACCCAGTACTTC.

The sample holds many counts of this clonotype. The chain links TRBV29-1 to TRBJ2-5; D is ambiguous. The CDR3 is made up of 13 amino acids. CDR1 is SQVTM, CDR2 ANQGSEA, per germline. The germline V and J ends were trimmed by 4 bases and 0 bases, with 9 bases remaining between them. The CDR3: CSVANSYQETQYF. CDR3 in DNA: TGCAGCGTTGCGAACAGCTACCAAGAGACCCAGTACTTC.

The sample holds many counts of this clonotype. This sequence joins TRBV7-2 and TRBJ1-6; a weak D match, TRBD1 (6 bases). From germline, CDR1 is SGHTA and CDR2 FQGNSA. This CDR3 contains 16 residues. V was pared by 4 bases and J by 9 bases, with 19 bases between. The CDR3 region has the DNA TGTGCCAGCAGCTCACACCCAGGGGAGCGGAGTTCACCCCTCCACTTT. Its protein is CASSSHPGERSSPLHF.

This clonotype was seen ten or more times. The J gene is TRBJ1-2, the V gene TRBV10-3, with 10 bases matching TRBD1. The J segment lost 4 bases and the V segment lost 3 bases, leaving 11 bases of the junction unmatched. Per the germline V gene, CDR1 is ENHRY and CDR2 is SYGVKD. This CDR3 contains 17 residues. The CDR3 sequence is CAISDRAGGQGIYGYTF. The CDR3 DNA reads TGTGCCATCAGTGATCGGGCTGGGGGACAGGGGATCTATGGCTACACCTTC.

This clonotype came up many times. CDR3 sequence: CASSFRGRRENTEAFF. CDR3 bases: TGTGCCAGCAGCTTCAGGGGGCGCAGGGAGAACACTGAAGCTTTCTTT. The chain recombines TRBV7-2 with TRBJ1-1, with 8 bases lining up with TRBD1. Trimming took 3 bases from V and 1 from J; bases not matched to a gene: 7. The CDR3 sequence is 16 residues long. The germline CDR1 and CDR2 sequences are SGHTA and FQGNSA.

The CDR3 DNA sequence: TGCGCCAGCAGCCCTGGGTCAGTTGTACCCTACGAGCAGTACTTC. It codes for CASSPGSVVPYEQYF. This chain connects TRBV5-1 to TRBJ2-7; D not certain. V was trimmed by 4 bases and J by 2 bases, leaving 16 bases between them. This CDR3 is 15 amino acids long. Germline CDR1 and CDR2: SGHRS and YFSETQ.

In its sample, this clonotype was seen many times. This chain uses TRBV12-3 or TRBV12-4 with TRBJ1-2; D is uncertain. Trimming stripped 3 bases from V and 0 bases from J, with 17 bases between. The CDR3 length is 17 residues. CDR3 sequence (DNA): TGTGCCAGCAGTTTTTTCTACCAGGTTCATCCTAACTATGGCTACACCTTC. Encoded protein: CASSFFYQVHPNYGYTF.